This T cell receptor (beta chain) was identified in a study of cytomegalovirus exposure and HLA in healthy donors (dated by TCRdb to the late 2010s). Regarding the study in general: An earlier analysis of some 550 of the donors reported about 250 Gb of sequence data and some 120 million unique TCR beta sequences from about 200 million T cells. A later genetic analysis used genome-wide SNP genotypes for about 65% of the roughly 670 donors, treating that subset as a discovery cohort. Typing coverage differed by locus: A, B, C, DRB1 and DQB1 were typed in roughly 620-640 donors, DQA1 in approximately 520, DPA1 in nearly 610, and DPB1 in around 440. An early release that covered approximately 600 HLA-typed donors contained approximately 290 gigabases of sequencing data and tens of millions of unique TCR sequences. Among roughly 400 genotyped donors of the cohort, an average of roughly 230,000 unique TCR beta nucleotide sequences was sequenced per donor, of which 15% to 20% were non-productive. The T cell repertoires of 666 subjects were profiled by immunosequencing and related to cytomegalovirus serostatus. Class I and class II HLA loci were covered by the typing at four-digit resolution. To predict cytomegalovirus infection status, the study brought together high-throughput TCR immunosequencing, statistical association of individual TCRs with disease status, and machine learning. The genetic ancestry cluster associated with self-reported Caucasian donors included around 76% of the 398 genotyped donors. An earlier analysis of around 580 of the donors used high-throughput TCR beta sequencing to judge whether each TCR beta V gene segment behaved as functional or pseudogenic. All discovery cohort repertoires had been generated on a single sequencing platform. Donor age, sex, ethnicity and CMV serostatus were compiled alongside the repertoire data. A later analysis re-analyzed previously published TCR beta repertoires from roughly 630 donors and added high-resolution HLA genotyping to study TCR occurrence patterns. Rather than drawing on any new phenotypic data, the later analysis identified candidate immune exposures from TCR beta sequences and the way those sequences occurred across donors. Because of strong linkage in the cohort, a few DR-DQ haplotypes were treated as single units for association and clustering. In addition to the first cohort of 666 subjects, a separate validation cohort of approximately 120 different subjects was used. The study was designed to test whether signatures of past pathogen exposure could be identified by cataloging public T cell receptors. Broad study findings and their caveats: The sequencing pipeline was judged likely to have produced a cluster of highly shared sequence variants as a technical artifact. Some IMGT-functional V segments, including TRBV6-2 and TRBV6-3, could not be distinguished by the 87-base-pair reads and were therefore excluded. Compared with the roughly 700-donor mean, donors in an Asian-associated ancestry cluster had fewer N-insertions in productive TCRs, according to a later genetic analysis. In a later analysis, HLA-associated TCR beta chains were found to be more clonally expanded and to have lower generation probabilities than equally common non-associated chains. Broadly in line with IMGT annotations, most TCR beta V segments showed up in productive rearrangements about 90% or about 30% of the time in an earlier analysis of several hundred of the donors. A few of the identified cytomegalovirus-associated TCR beta chains were confirmed in vitro to be specific for cytomegalovirus antigens. The only immune exposure information available for the cohort was CMV serostatus. A further reported finding was that TCR beta sequences accurately predicted the HLA-A and HLA-B alleles for most subjects in the first cohort. While some public TCRs were present in many individuals, most TCR sequences turned up only very rarely across donors. The earlier analysis of a few hundred of the donors excluded over 15 rarely observed V segments, including chromosome 9 orphons, because counts were too low. The classifier was reported to diagnose cytomegalovirus status with high specificity and sensitivity in both the original and validation cohorts. Roughly uniform sequencing depth across donors was assumed in presence/absence analyses, although this assumption may not hold. Linkage disequilibrium might explain the correlated functional status among segregating V segments, but an unknown experimental factor could not be excluded. The authors suggested that the approach could potentially be generalized to other disease states and immunological phenotypes. V-gene and J-gene trimming of TCR beta chains was associated with a missense DCLRE1C variant in a later genetic analysis, and the association was replicated in an independent cohort. Because some donors lacked HLA typing at each locus, the association tests relied only on the typed subset. Several of the top co-occurrence clusters appeared to be linked to parvovirus B19, influenza, CMV and Epstein-Barr virus, according to a later analysis. A later analysis associated approximately 17,000 TCR beta sequences with specific HLA alleles at a false discovery rate of 0.05. Only TCR beta chains were sequenced in this cohort, and the absence of alpha or paired-chain data limited detectable features. In a later analysis, TCR association rates were found to vary across HLA loci, with the most associated TCRs seen for DRB1 alleles and the fewest for HLA-C alleles. The study gave a list of roughly 150 TCR beta chains associated with cytomegalovirus. When HLA alleles, especially DR and DQ, strongly co-occurred, TCR associations were difficult to assign to individual alleles. In a later analysis, most CMV-associated TCR beta chains were found to appear HLA-restricted, with HLA associations seemingly driven largely by CMV exposure.

Preparation of the library involved the immunoSEQ multiplex PCR assay. A mixture of 60 forward primers for TCR Vbeta segments and 13 reverse primers for TCR Jbeta segments was used in the multiplex PCR. Amplification of the CDR3 region of rearranged TCR beta genes was performed with a multiplex PCR assay on genomic DNA. The amplified TCR beta libraries were sequenced on the Illumina HiSeq System as 87-base-pair reads. The paper's data handling went like this. A later analysis tallied roughly 78 million unique TCR beta chains across the 640 or so repertoires, and some 10 million of those chains were shared by two or more donors. To remove PCR and sequencing errors, raw reads were error-corrected and collapsed into unique sequences using a nearest-neighbor algorithm that merged closely related sequences. CDR3 sequences were aligned to IMGT reference sequences to assign V, D and J gene segments. Each retained sequence needed at least a six-nucleotide match to both a V gene segment and a J gene segment. A rearrangement was called productive if the CDR3 had no stop codons and remained in frame with V and J, and every other rearrangement was called non-productive. Following IMGT convention, CDR3 was defined as the stretch from the second conserved V-encoded cysteine up to the conserved J-encoded phenylalanine. In an earlier analysis of approximately 500 of the donors, sequences lacking an unambiguous match to a single V gene segment were excluded. In an earlier analysis of approximately 610 of the donors, V segments were called functional above 56.7% productive rearrangements and were called segregating when the between-donor standard deviation exceeded 5%. A statistical classification framework was built for diagnosing cytomegalovirus status from the catalog of TCR beta chain sequences. V and J gene assignment, in a later analysis, came from comparing TCR nucleotide sequences with IMGT/GENE-DB human TR gene sequences. In a later analysis, CDR3 sequences and most-parsimonious VDJ recombination scenarios were assigned using the TCRdist pipeline. In a later analysis, each TCR beta chain was defined by its CDR3 amino acid sequence together with its V-gene family, and reads lacking a unique V-gene family were excluded. To address suspected cross-contamination and a sequencing artifact, a later analysis removed a few hundred highly shared, low-generation-probability nucleotide sequences. For each public chain, a later analysis derived a clonal expansion index from normalized ranks of inferred template counts within each repertoire. A later analysis computed generation probabilities with a VDJ recombination model fitted to out-of-frame rearrangements, and checked the results against IGoR. In a later analysis, TCR-TCR, TCR-HLA and TCR-CMV co-occurrence was scored with hypergeometric tests, and a repertoire-size bias correction was applied to TCR pairs. To estimate false discovery rates, a later analysis permuted the HLA or CMV assignments 20 times. A later analysis grouped co-occurring TCRs with DBSCAN, adding TCRdist sequence similarity when clustering within HLA-allele-positive subsets. For co-occurrence clustering, repertoires with fewer than 30,000 or more than 120,000 public chains were excluded, along with five repertoires with anomalous nucleotide sharing. In TCRdb, the immuneACCESS table is reduced to in-frame sequences with V and J assigned. These tables do not hold every clone; where another copy was compared, an unresolved V gene accounts for under half, and the others remain unexplained. For V, J and clone size, that table is used; D and trimming come from the DNA. Counted in this sample were about 190,000 clones; 75% to 90% of them appeared once. More than 6% of the sample rests with the top ten.

V drops 3 bases and J drops 2 bases, leaving 15 bases in between. Via the germline V gene (reference sequence), CDR1 is GTSNPN and CDR2 SVGIG. The CDR3 covers 15 residues, taking in both the cysteine and the phenylalanine. The only DNA kept is the CDR3, 45 bases in frame from the first base. This clone has only a few counts. Its antigen is still unknown. Base-call qualities are not available, and no considerably larger clone is one nucleotide away. In total, roughly 670 healthy bone marrow donors made up the cohort. Cohort members were all nominally healthy when sampled, although unrecorded immune exposures were likely present. The donor tested CMV seropositive, placing the donor among the roughly 270 seropositive members of the cohort. A peripheral blood sample was provided by each donor, and peripheral blood mononuclear cells were used for TCR beta sequencing. Genomic DNA was extracted from the blood cell samples with the Qiagen DNeasy Blood Extraction Kit.

The origin of this receptor is a man in his forties or fifties in good health and CMV-seropositive. Sequencing was carried out using PBMCs. The V and J segments used are TRBV30 and TRBJ2-3, and possibly TRBD1, on 5 matching bases. The DNA is as follows: TGTGCCTGGAGCGAGGACATAAGATCCACAGATACGCAGTATTTT. It codes for CAWSEDIRSTDTQYF.